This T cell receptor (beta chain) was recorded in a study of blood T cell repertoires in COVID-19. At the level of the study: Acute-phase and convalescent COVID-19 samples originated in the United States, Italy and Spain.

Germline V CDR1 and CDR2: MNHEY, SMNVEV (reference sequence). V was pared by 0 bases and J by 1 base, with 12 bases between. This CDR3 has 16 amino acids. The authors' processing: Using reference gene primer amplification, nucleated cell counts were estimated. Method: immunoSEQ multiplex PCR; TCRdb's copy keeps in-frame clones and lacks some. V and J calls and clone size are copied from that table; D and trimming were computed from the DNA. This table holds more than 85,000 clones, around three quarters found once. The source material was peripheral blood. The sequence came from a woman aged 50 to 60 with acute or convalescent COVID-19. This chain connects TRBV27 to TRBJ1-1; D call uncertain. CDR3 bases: TGTGCCAGCAGTTTATCTAGCGCTTACAGGAACACTGAAGCTTTCTTT. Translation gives CASSLSSAYRNTEAFF.